This is a list of T cell receptor beta chains from one sample in a study of blood T cell repertoires in COVID-19. The data were produced by immunoSEQ multiplex PCR, yet TCRdb's version contains in-frame clones alone and is incomplete. The sample consists of a few hundred thousand clones, 80% to 90% of them appearing once. The source material was peripheral blood. All receptors derive from a woman aged 45-59 years with COVID-19, enrolled during active disease. The CDR3 runs from the conserved cysteine through the conserved F or W. The D gene is left open where the match is weak. Some rows mark clone size as missing; the rest say once, few, many or name a class of expanded clone.

v_gene	abundance	j_gene	d_gene	CDR3nt	CDR3aa
TRBV11-3	once	TRBJ2-7	.	TGTGCCAGCAGCTTAGAGCGGGGCGGAGGACTTTACGAGCAGTACTTC	CASSLERGGGLYEQYF
TRBV4-2	.	TRBJ2-7	.	TGTGCCAGCAGCCAAGAGTGGGAGTTTCCGTACGAGCAGTACTTC	CASSQEWEFPYEQYF
TRBV27	few	TRBJ2-1	TRBD2	TGTGCCAGCAGTTTTAATCCAGCGGGAGAGGGCGAAAATGAGCAGTTCTTC	CASSFNPAGEGENEQFF
TRBV21-1	.	TRBJ2-3	.	TGTGCCAGCAGCAATTTTCGACTAGCGGGATTCACAGATACGCAGTATTTT	CASSNFRLAGFTDTQYF
TRBV2	.	TRBJ2-7	TRBD2	TGTGCCAGCAGTGCTCAACCCCTAGCGGGAGGGTCCTACGAGCAGTACTTC	CASSAQPLAGGSYEQYF
TRBV4-1	many	TRBJ1-6	TRBD1	TGCGCCAGCAGCCAAGTGGGACAGCATAATTCACCCCTCCACTTT	CASSQVGQHNSPLHF
TRBV12-3/TRBV12-4	.	TRBJ2-2	.	TGTGCCAGCAGTTTACAAAACACCGGGGAGCTGTTTTTT	CASSLQNTGELFF
TRBV7-9	.	TRBJ1-2	.	TGTGCCAGCAGCTCGTTCGCAGGGAATGGCTACACCTTC	CASSSFAGNGYTF
TRBV9	.	TRBJ1-5	.	TGTGCCAGCAGCGTCTCAGTGGGGGCCCATCAGCCCCAGCATTTT	CASSVSVGAHQPQHF
TRBV10-2	many	TRBJ2-1	TRBD2	TGCGCCAGCAGTGAGTTCGGGACTAGCATTGAGCAGTTCTTC	CASSEFGTSIEQFF
TRBV5-1	.	TRBJ2-2	.	TGCGCCAGCAGCTTAATCGGGGACACCGGGGAGCTGTTTTTT	CASSLIGDTGELFF
TRBV5-5	.	TRBJ1-5	.	TGTGCCAGCAGCTTGGTTCTGGGAAGGGGAGGTCAGCCCCAGCATTTT	CASSLVLGRGGQPQHF
TRBV6-1	.	TRBJ2-5	.	TGTGCCAGCAGTGAAACAGCCGTAGTAGCCCAGTACTTC	CASSETAVVAQYF
TRBV24-1	.	TRBJ1-1	.	TGTGCCACCACCTGGGGGCGAAAAGCTTTCTTT	CATTWGRKAFF
TRBV18	.	TRBJ1-1	.	TGTGCCAGCTCACTGAAGGACACACAGAACACTGAAGCTTTCTTT	CASSLKDTQNTEAFF
TRBV4-1	.	TRBJ2-3	TRBD2	TGCGCCAGCAGCCAATATTCTGCTAGCGGGAGTCGGGCAGATACGCAGTATTTT	CASSQYSASGSRADTQYF
TRBV27	.	TRBJ1-2	.	TGTGCCAGCAGTTCGGACTACCGTATTGGGACTGACTATGGCTACACCTTC	CASSSDYRIGTDYGYTF
TRBV29-1	.	TRBJ1-2	.	TGCAGTGTTGCCGGGCAGGGCGGTGGCTACACCTTC	CSVAGQGGGYTF
TRBV2	.	TRBJ2-1	.	TGTGCCAGCACGAAGACTATCGCTAGATACAATGAGCAGTTCTTC	CASTKTIARYNEQFF
TRBV5-1	few	TRBJ1-3	.	TGCGCCAGCAGCCCCGAGGGTGGGTCTGGAAACACCATATATTTT	CASSPEGGSGNTIYF
TRBV3-1/TRBV3-2	.	TRBJ2-7	TRBD2	TGTGCCAGCAGCCAAGGCCAAGCGGGGCTCATCTCCTACGAGCAGTACTTC	CASSQGQAGLISYEQYF
TRBV6-1	.	TRBJ2-7	TRBD1	TGTGCCAGCAGTGAAGCGATTGGGGCAGGGGGTCCCTACGAGCAGTACTTC	CASSEAIGAGGPYEQYF
TRBV10-3	.	TRBJ1-2	TRBD1	TGTGCCATCAGCGGACAGGGGGCGGATGGCTACACCTTC	CAISGQGADGYTF